Following are 5 T cell receptor beta chains from one sample sequenced in a study of T-cell memory formation after mild COVID-19 (dated by TCRdb to 2020 to 2023). Libraries were made using 5' RACE. Sequenced using an Illumina NovaSeq 6000. TCRdb trimmed the raw reads at Q25, called clones with MiXCR and kept productive beta chains. CDR3 protein sequences are deduplicated, and each keeps its most common genes and DNA. Present in this sample are approximately 350,000 distinct CDR3 sequences, under 30% of which were seen just once. The ten most abundant clones make up roughly 12% of the sample. Sequencing input: PBMCs or a T cell subset sorted from them (not recorded which). These receptors all stem from an adult woman who had mild COVID-19 (a few samples of this study predate the infection). The sample titles of this study are shuffled in the database, so cell type and time point are left out; the donor was told from shared clones.

The chain carries TRBV3-1 and TRBJ2-7; possibly TRBD2 for D (6 bases). V was shortened by 3 bases and J by 0 bases, with 24 bases between the two germline ends. Germline-derived CDR1 and CDR2 are LGHDT and YNNKEL (reference sequence). CDR3 length: 19 amino acids. CDR3: CASSHDLRDSLPTSYEQYF. DNA for the CDR3: TGTGCCAGCAGCCACGATCTCCGGGACTCCCTCCCCACCTCCTACGAGCAGTACTTC.

The CDR3 coding sequence is TGTGCCAGCAGCGAGGACAGGGGAAACATTCAGTACTTC. It is translated as CASSEDRGNIQYF. This sequence joins TRBV6-1 and TRBJ2-4; 9 bases are shared with TRBD1. V lost 6 bases, J lost 6 bases, and 3 bases stayed unmatched. This CDR3 contains 13 residues. Germline CDR1 reads MNHNS; CDR2 reads SASEGT.

The chain carries TRBV6-5 and TRBJ2-7, with D possibly called TRBD1 or TRBD2 (5 bases each). The ends were cut back, 0 bases at V and 2 bases at J, with 14 bases in the middle. The CDR3 is made up of 16 amino acids. CDR1 and CDR2 (germline): MNHEY, SVGAGI. The CDR3 reads CASSYSRPGTTYEQYF. Here the CDR3 DNA reads TGTGCCAGCAGTTACTCGAGGCCCGGGACGACCTACGAGCAGTACTTC.

The chain uses TRBV4-1 and TRBJ2-1; no clear D gene. Between the trimmed V and J ends, which lost 1 base and 0 bases, there was a span of 7 bases. Germline V CDR1 and CDR2: MGHRA, YSYEKL. CDR3 size: 15 residues. The CDR3 sequence is CASSQAQYSYNEQFF. The CDR3 region has the DNA TGCGCCAGCAGCCAAGCGCAGTACTCCTACAATGAGCAGTTCTTC.

The rearrangement joins TRBV12-3 or TRBV12-4 to TRBJ1-1; TRBD1 agrees at 7 bases. This CDR3 region has 14 residues. Germline trimming cut 2 bases from V and 1 base from J; bases unmatched to any gene: 1. This CDR3 is CASSLRDRNTEAFF. The CDR3 DNA is TGTGCCAGCAGTTTACGGGACAGGAACACTGAAGCTTTCTTT.